This entry lists 10 T cell receptor beta chains sequenced from one sample in a study of T-cell reconstitution after alpha-beta-depleted transplantation in children. Construction of the TCRbeta library involved unique molecular identifiers. MiXCR, applied by TCRdb to the PCR reads, yields one record per CDR3 protein. The table shows 73,000 or so distinct CDR3 sequences, with approximately 4.4% occurring only once. Sample: PBMCs, mostly from graft donor cells, taken 180 days after TCRalphabeta/CD19-depleted stem cell transplant. Receptor source: a boy in the first two years of life who had a stem cell transplant for acute myeloid leukemia, so the T cells may come from the graft donor.

This clonotype occurred many times. This rearrangement joins TRBV12-3 or TRBV12-4 to TRBJ1-6; the D gene is possibly TRBD1 (6 bases). V was pared by 3 bases and J by 7 bases, with 10 bases between. The CDR3 length is 14 residues. CDR3 in amino acids: CASSLWTENSPLHF. The CDR3, as DNA: TGTGCCAGCAGTTTGTGGACAGAAAATTCACCCCTCCACTTT.

The table lists this clonotype with many counts. This rearrangement joins TRBV11-2 to TRBJ2-1; 11 nucleotides agree with TRBD1. With V trimmed by 5 bases and J by 3 bases, 6 bases remained unmatched. The germline CDR1 and CDR2 sequences are SGHAT and FQNNGV. The CDR3 sequence is 16 residues long. The CDR3: CASSLTGTGGYNEQFF. CDR3 DNA sequence: TGTGCCAGCAGCCTCACCGGGACAGGGGGCTACAATGAGCAGTTCTTC.

This clonotype was observed many times. This chain uses TRBV7-2 with TRBJ2-7, with 11 bases aligning to TRBD2. There are 16 residues in the CDR3. V lost 2 bases, J lost 7 bases, and 10 bases stayed unmatched. CDR1 SGHTA and CDR2 FQGNSA come from the germline V gene. The CDR3 loop reads CASSLLLSGGGLEQYF. The CDR3 region has the DNA TGTGCCAGCAGCTTATTGCTTAGCGGGGGGGGGCTGGAGCAGTACTTC. The whole variable domain, remainder taken from reference TRBV7-2 and TRBJ2-7, is GAGVSQSPSNKVTEKGKDVELRCDPISGHTALYWYRQSLGQGLEFLIYFQGNSAPDKSGLPSDRFSAERTGGSVSTLTIQRTQQEDSAVYLCASSLLLSGGGLEQYFGPGTRLTVT.

This clonotype was counted at least ten times. The chain has TRBV20-1 and TRBJ1-6; 7 bases are shared with TRBD1. V dropped 3 bases and J dropped 9; count of bases not matched to a gene: 5. There are 13 residues in the CDR3. Germline CDR1 reads DFQATT; CDR2 reads SNEGSKA (reference sequence). The DNA for the CDR3 is TGCAGTGCTAGTAAGGGGGCAAGTTCACCCCTCCACTTT. This sequence encodes CSASKGASSPLHF.

At least ten counts were recorded for this clonotype. The genes are TRBV12-3 or TRBV12-4 and TRBJ2-5; D gene uncertain. The CDR3 extends over 14 amino acids. V was shortened by 2 bases and J by 0 bases, with 7 bases between the two germline ends. CDR3 DNA sequence: TGTGCCAGCAGTTTACAGCCGTACCAAGAGACCCAGTACTTC. This translates into CASSLQPYQETQYF.

The V gene is TRBV15, the J gene TRBJ1-2; D unresolved. The CDR3 loop spans 14 amino acids. The V gene lost 6 bases and the J gene lost 7 bases, with 18 bases spanning the gap. In germline, CDR1 is LNHNV, CDR2 YYDKDF (reference sequence). CDR3 coding DNA: TGTGCCACCAGGATCCCAGGTGGGGTGGGTGGCTACACCTTC. As protein: CATRIPGGVGGYTF. The variable domain in full, with the rest retrieved from reference TRBV15 and TRBJ1-2, is DAMVIQNPRYQVTQFGKPVTLSCSQTLNHNVMYWYQQKSSQAPKLLFHYYDKDFNNEADTPDNFQSRRPNTSFCFLDIRSPGLGDTAMYLCATRIPGGVGGYTFGSGTRLTVV.

This clonotype was observed at least ten times. The CDR3 loop reads CASSFGSPNTGELFF. For the CDR3, the DNA is TGTGCCAGCAGTTTCGGGTCTCCCAACACCGGGGAGCTGTTTTTT. The chain is built from TRBV28 and TRBJ2-2; no reliable D call. The V end lost 3 bases, the J end lost 2 bases, and 10 bases lay between the germline ends. The CDR3 spans 15 residues. CDR1 is MDHEN, CDR2 SYDVKM, per germline.

This clonotype was counted ten times or more. This chain joins TRBV5-1 and TRBJ2-1, with a tentative D call TRBD2 (6 bases). The CDR3 runs 15 residues. Germline assignment: CDR1 SGHRS and CDR2 YFSETQ. Deletions cut 0 bases from V and 2 bases from J, with 9 bases between. The CDR3 here is CASSLVRTTYNEQFF. CDR3 nucleotides: TGCGCCAGCAGCTTGGTAAGGACTACCTACAATGAGCAGTTCTTC.

Ten or more counts support this clonotype. V and J are TRBV6-1 and TRBJ1-3; D gene uncertain. CDR1 and CDR2 from the germline V gene are MNHNS and SASEGT. Trimming removed 0 bases from V and 4 bases from J, with 10 bases in between. The CDR3 runs to 15 residues. The CDR3 loop is CASSEAQMSGNTIYF. DNA for the CDR3: TGTGCCAGCAGTGAAGCCCAGATGTCCGGAAACACCATATATTTT.

This clonotype has ten or more counts. The chain uses TRBV12-3 or TRBV12-4 and TRBJ1-5; unclear D gene. The germline V and J ends were trimmed by 6 bases and 0 bases, with 15 bases remaining between them. The CDR3 has 16 residues. The CDR3 protein is CASRYDITISNQPQHF. The CDR3 DNA is TGTGCCAGCAGGTACGACATTACTATTAGCAATCAGCCCCAGCATTTT.